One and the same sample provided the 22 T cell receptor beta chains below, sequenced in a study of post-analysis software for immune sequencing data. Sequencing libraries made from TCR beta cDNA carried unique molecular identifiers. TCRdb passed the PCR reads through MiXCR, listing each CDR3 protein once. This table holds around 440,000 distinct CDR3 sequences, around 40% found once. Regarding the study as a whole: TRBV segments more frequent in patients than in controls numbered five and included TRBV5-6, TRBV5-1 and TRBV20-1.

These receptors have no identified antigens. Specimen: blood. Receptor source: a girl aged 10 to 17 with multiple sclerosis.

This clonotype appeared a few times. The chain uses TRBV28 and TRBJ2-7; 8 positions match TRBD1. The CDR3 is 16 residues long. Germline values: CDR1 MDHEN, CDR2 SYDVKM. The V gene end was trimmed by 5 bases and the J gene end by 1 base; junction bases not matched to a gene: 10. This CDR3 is CASSPTGQVLSYEQYF. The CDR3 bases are TGTGCCAGCAGTCCAACGGGACAGGTACTATCCTACGAGCAGTACTTC.

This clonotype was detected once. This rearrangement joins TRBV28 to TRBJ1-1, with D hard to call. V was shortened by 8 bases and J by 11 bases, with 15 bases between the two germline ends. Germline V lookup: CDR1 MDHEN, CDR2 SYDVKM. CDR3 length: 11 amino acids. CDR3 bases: TGTGCCAGCGCCGCTCCAGGTCGGGCTTTCTTT. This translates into CASAAPGRAFF.

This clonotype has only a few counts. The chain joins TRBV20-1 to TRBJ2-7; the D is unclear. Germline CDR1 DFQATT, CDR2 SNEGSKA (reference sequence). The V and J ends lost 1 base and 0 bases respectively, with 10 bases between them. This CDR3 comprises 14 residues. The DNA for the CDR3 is TGCAGTGCTAGAGGGACGGACGACTCCTACGAGCAGTACTTC. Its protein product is CSARGTDDSYEQYF.

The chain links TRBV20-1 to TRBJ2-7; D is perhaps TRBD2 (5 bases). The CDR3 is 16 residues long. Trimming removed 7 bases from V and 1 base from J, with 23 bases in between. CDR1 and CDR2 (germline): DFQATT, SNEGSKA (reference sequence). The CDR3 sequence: CSVTRGRGLESYEQYF. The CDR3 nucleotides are TGCAGTGTTACACGCGGCCGGGGATTGGAGTCCTACGAGCAGTACTTC.

The DNA of the CDR3 is TGTGCCAGCATATCGGCAAACTCCTACGAGCAGTACTTC. Encoded protein: CASISANSYEQYF. This rearrangement joins TRBV28 to TRBJ2-7; the D is unclear. Trimming left V 7 bases short and J 0 bases short, with 10 bases between. Germline assignment: CDR1 MDHEN and CDR2 SYDVKM. The CDR3 runs 13 residues.

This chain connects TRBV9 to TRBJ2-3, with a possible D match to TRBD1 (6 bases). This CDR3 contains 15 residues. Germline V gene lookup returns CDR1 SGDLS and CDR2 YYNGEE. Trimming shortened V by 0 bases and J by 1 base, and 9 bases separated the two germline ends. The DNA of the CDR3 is TGTGCCAGCAGCGTAGCAGGGGACCGCACAGATACGCAGTATTTT. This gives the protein CASSVAGDRTDTQYF.

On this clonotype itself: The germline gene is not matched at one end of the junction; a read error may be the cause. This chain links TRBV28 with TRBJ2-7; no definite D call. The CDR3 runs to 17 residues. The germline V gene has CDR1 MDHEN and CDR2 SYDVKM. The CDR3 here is CASSTRDWATDPYGQYF. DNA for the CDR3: TGTGCCAGCAGCACGAGAGATTGGGCAACGGACCCCTACGGGCAGTACTTC.

Here the CDR3 reads CASSLTANTGELFF. DNA of the CDR3: TGTGCCAGCAGCTTGACAGCGAACACCGGGGAGCTGTTTTTT. This chain connects TRBV5-6 to TRBJ2-2; D not certain. The germline V and J ends were trimmed by 1 base and 0 bases, with 4 bases remaining between them. Germline V gene sequence: CDR1 SGHDT, CDR2 YYEEEE. There are 14 residues in the CDR3.

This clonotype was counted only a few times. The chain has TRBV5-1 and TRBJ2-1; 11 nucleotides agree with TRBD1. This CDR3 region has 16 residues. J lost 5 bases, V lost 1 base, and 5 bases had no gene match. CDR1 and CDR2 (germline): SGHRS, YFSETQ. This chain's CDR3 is CASSLLRDRGDNEQFF. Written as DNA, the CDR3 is TGCGCCAGCAGCTTGTTACGGGACAGGGGGGACAATGAGCAGTTCTTC.

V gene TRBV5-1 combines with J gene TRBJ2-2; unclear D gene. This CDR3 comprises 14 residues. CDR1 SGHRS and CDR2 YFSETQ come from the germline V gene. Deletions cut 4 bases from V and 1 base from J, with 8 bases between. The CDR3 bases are TGCGCCAGCAGCGACCCGATGAACACCGGGGAGCTGTTTTTT. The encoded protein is CASSDPMNTGELFF.

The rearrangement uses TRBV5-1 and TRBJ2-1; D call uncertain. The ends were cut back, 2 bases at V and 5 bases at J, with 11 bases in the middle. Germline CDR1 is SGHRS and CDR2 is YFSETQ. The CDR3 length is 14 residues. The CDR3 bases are TGCGCCAGCAGCTTAGACCGACGGGACAATGAGCAGTTCTTC. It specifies CASSLDRRDNEQFF.

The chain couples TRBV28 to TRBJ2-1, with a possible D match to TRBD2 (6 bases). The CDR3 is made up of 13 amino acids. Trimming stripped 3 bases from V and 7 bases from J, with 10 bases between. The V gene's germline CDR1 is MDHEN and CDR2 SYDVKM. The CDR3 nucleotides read TGTGCCAGCAGTTTGGGAGGTAGAAATGAGCAGTTCTTC. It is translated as CASSLGGRNEQFF.

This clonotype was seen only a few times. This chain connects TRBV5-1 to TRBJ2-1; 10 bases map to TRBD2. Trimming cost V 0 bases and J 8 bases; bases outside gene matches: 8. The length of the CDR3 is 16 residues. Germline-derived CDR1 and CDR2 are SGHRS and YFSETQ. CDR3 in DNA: TGCGCCAGCAGCTTGGCACTAGCGGGAAGTCTCGATGAGCAGTTCTTC. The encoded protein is CASSLALAGSLDEQFF.

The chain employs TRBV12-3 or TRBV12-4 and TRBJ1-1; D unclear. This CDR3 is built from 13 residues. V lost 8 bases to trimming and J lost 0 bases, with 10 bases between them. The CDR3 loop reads CASGYIMNTEAFF. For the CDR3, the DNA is TGTGCCAGCGGATATATAATGAACACTGAAGCTTTCTTT.

The CDR3 DNA follows: TGCAGCGTTATTGAGCGGAACACTGAAGCTTTCTTT. The encoded protein is CSVIERNTEAFF. The chain carries TRBV29-1 and TRBJ1-1, with D unresolved. Germline-derived CDR1 and CDR2 are SQVTM and ANQGSEA. The V and J ends lost 5 bases and 1 base respectively, with 8 bases between them. The CDR3 sequence is 12 residues long.

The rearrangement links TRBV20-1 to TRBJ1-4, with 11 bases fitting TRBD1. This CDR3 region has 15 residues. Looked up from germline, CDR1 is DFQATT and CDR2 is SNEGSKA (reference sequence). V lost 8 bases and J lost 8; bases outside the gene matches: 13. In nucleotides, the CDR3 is TGCAGTACCGGACAGGGGGCCGGTGTAAAAGAAAAACTGTTTTTT. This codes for CSTGQGAGVKEKLFF.

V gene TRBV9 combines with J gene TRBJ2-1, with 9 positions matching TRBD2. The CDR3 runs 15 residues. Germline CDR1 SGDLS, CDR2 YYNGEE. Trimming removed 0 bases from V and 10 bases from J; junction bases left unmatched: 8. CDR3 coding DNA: TGTGCCAGCAGCGTAGAACCTAGCGGGACCGACGAGCAGTTCTTC. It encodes CASSVEPSGTDEQFF.

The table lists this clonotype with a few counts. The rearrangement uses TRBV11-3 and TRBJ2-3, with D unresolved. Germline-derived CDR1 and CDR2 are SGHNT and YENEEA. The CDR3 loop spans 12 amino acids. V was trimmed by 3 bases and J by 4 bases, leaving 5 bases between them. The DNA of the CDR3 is TGTGCCAGCAGCTTTGAGGCAGATACGCAGTATTTT. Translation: CASSFEADTQYF.

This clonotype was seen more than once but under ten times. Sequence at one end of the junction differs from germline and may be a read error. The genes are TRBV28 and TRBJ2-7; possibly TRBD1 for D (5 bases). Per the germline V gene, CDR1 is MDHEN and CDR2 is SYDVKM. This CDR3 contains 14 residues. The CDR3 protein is CASSLYARGAEQYF. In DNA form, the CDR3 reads TGTGCCAGCAGCTTATACGCTAGGGGTGCCGAGCAGTACTTC.

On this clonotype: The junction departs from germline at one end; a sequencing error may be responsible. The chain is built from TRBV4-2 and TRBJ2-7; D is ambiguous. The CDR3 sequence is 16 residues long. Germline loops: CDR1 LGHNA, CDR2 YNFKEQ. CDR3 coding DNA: TGTGCCTGCAGCCAGGATACGGCAAGTCCATCCTACGAGCAGTACTTC. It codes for CACSQDTASPSYEQYF.

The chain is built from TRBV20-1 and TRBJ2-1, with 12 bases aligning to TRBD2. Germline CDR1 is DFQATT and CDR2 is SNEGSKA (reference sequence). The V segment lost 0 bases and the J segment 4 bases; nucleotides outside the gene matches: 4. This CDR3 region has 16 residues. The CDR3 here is CSARDRLAGGYNEQFF. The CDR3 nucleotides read TGCAGTGCTAGAGATCGGCTAGCGGGAGGGTACAATGAGCAGTTCTTC.

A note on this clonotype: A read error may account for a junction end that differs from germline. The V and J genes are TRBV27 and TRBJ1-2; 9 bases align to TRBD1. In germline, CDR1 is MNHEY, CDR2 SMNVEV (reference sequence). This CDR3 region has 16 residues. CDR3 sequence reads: CASSRDRGGRGYGCTF. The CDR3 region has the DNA TGTGCCAGCAGTCGAGACAGGGGGGGACGTGGTTATGGCTGCACCTTC.